This T cell receptor beta chain was obtained from a study of PD-1 blockade in classical Hodgkin lymphoma. On the study more broadly: The patients were dosed with nivolumab 3 mg/kg, infused intravenously every 2 weeks.

This table comes from immunoSEQ multiplex PCR, and its TCRdb copy is limited to in-frame clones, with some not included. The sample has 27,000 or so clones, more than 70% seen once. This clone has only one observation. Its target is not known. Findings and limits, study-wide: TCR diversity rose significantly by C4D1 in CD4+ but not CD8+ cells. The baseline diversity of complete responders showed similarity to that of newly diagnosed patients. The authors excluded patients who started nivolumab under 1 year after ASCT.

The V and J ends lost 0 bases and 5 bases respectively, with 5 bases between them. Germline lookup yields CDR1 SGHNT and CDR2 YENEEA. This CDR3 has 13 amino acids. Described time point: cycle 4 day 1 (C4D1), after more than 5 weeks of nivolumab. Every patient experienced relapse after autologous stem cell transplantation, and brentuximab vedotin exposure varied. The study purified CD4+ T cells from thawed PBMCs using magnetic negative selection. This clonotype was sampled from a human donor with classical Hodgkin lymphoma. This sequence joins TRBV11-3 and TRBJ1-3; D is uncertain. The input for sequencing was CD4+ T cells from blood, taken before the fourth cycle of nivolumab. This CDR3 is CASSLDGRNTIYF. The CDR3, as DNA: TGTGCCAGCAGCTTAGATGGGAGAAACACCATATATTTT.